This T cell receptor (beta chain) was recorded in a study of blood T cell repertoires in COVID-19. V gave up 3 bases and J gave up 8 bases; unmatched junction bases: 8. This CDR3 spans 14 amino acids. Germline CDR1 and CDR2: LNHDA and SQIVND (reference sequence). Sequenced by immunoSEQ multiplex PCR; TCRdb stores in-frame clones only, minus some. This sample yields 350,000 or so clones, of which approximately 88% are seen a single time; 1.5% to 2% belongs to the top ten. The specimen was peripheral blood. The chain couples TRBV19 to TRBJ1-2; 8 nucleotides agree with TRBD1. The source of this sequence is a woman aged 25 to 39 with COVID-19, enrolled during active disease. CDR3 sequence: CASSISWTGRGYTF. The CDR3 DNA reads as TGTGCCAGTAGTATTTCGTGGACAGGGAGGGGCTACACCTTC.